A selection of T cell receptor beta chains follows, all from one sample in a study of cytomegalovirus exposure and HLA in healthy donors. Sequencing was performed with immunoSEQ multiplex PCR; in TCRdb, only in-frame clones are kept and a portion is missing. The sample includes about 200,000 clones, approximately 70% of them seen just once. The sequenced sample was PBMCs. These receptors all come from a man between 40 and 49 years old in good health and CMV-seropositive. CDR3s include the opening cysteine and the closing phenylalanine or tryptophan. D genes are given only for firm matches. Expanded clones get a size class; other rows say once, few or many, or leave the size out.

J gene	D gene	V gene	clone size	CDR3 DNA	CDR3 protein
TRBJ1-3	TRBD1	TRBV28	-	TGTGCCAGCAGTTCACAGGGGGCGCGGGGAAACACCATATATTTT	CASSSQGARGNTIYF
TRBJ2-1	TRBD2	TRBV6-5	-	TGTGCCAGCAGCATAAGCGGGGGACCTTACAATGAGCAGTTCTTC	CASSISGGPYNEQFF
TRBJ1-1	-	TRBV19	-	TGTGCCAGTAGTCCTCGAACAGGGTTAGTGGATACTGAAGCTTTCTTT	CASSPRTGLVDTEAFF
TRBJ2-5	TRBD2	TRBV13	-	TGTGCCAGCAGCTTAAGTACGAGGACTAGCAGGGAGACCCAGTACTTC	CASSLSTRTSRETQYF
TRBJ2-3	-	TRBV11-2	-	TGTGCCAGCAGCTTTGGGGGCCTTAGCACAGATACGCAGTATTTT	CASSFGGLSTDTQYF
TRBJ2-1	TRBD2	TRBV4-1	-	TGCGCCAGCAGCCAAGATAGGGGGACTAGCGGGGGGCTAGCACCTTACAATGAGCAGTTCTTC	CASSQDRGTSGGLAPYNEQFF
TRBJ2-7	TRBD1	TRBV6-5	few	TGTGCCAGCAGTGATAGGACAGGGCGCTACGAGCAGTACTTC	CASSDRTGRYEQYF
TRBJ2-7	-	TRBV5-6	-	TGTGCCAGTGCGCAGGGATTGGTGTACGAGCAGTACTTC	CASAQGLVYEQYF
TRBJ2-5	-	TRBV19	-	TGTGCCACCCTCGGAGGGTTGGAGACCCAGTACTTC	CATLGGLETQYF
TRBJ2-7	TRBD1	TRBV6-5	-	TGTGCCAGCAGACTCCAGGGACAGGGAAACGAGCAGTACTTC	CASRLQGQGNEQYF
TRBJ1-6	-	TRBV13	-	TGTGCCAGCAGCCGTCAGGAATTTGCGAATTCACCCCTCCACTTT	CASSRQEFANSPLHF